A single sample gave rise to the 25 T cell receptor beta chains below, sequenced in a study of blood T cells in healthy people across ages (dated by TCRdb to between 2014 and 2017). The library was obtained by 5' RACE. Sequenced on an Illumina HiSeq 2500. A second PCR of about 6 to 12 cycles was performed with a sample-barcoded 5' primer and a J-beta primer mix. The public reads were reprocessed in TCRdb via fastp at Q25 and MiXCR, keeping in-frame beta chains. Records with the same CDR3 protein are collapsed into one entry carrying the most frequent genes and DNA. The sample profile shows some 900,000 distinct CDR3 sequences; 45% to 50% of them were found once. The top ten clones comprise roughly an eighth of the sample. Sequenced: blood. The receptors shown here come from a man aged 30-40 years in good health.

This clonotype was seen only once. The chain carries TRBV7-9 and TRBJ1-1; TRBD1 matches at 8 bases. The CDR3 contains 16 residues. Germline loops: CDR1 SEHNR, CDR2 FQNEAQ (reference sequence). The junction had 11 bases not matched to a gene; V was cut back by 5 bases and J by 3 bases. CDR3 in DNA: TGTGCCAGCAGCCGTCCCCCTGAGACAGGGGACACTGAAGCTTTCTTT. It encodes CASSRPPETGDTEAFF.

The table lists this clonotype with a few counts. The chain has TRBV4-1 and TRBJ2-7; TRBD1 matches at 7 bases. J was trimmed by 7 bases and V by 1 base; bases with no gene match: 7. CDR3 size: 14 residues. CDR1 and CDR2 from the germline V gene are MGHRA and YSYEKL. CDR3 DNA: TGCGCCAGCAGCCAAGTCGGGACAGAAGATGAGCAGTACTTC. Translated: CASSQVGTEDEQYF.

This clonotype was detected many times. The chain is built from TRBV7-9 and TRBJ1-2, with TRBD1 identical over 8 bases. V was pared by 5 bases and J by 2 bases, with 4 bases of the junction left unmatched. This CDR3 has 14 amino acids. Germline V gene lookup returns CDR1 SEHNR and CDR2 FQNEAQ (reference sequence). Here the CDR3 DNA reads TGTGCCAGCAGCGAAGGGACAGGCAACTATGGCTACACCTTC. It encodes CASSEGTGNYGYTF.

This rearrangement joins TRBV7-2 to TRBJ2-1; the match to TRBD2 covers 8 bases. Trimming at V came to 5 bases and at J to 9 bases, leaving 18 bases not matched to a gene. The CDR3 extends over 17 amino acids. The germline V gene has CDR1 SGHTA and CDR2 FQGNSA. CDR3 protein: CASSANQRGGRSGEQFF. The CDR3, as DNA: TGTGCCAGCAGCGCGAACCAACGGGGGGGGCGCTCCGGTGAGCAGTTCTTC.

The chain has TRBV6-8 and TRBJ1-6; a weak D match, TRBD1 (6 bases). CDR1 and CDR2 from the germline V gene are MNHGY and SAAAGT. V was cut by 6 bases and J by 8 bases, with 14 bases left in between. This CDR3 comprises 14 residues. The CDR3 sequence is CASRHGQRHSPLHF. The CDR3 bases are TGTGCCAGCAGACATGGACAGCGCCATTCACCCCTCCACTTT.

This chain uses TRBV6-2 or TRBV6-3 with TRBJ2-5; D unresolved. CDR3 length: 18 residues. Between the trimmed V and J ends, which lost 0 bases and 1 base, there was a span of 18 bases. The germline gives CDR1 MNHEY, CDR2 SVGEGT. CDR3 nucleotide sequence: TGTGCCAGCAGTTACTCGATCCCCAGCGTTGGTACCCAAGAGACCCAGTACTTC. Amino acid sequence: CASSYSIPSVGTQETQYF.

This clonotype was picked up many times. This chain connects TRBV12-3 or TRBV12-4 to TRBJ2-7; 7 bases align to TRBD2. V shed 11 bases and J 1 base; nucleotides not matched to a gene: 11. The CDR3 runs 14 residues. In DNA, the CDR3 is TGTGCCCTGAAAAGGGCTAGCGGTTCCTACGAGCAGTACTTC. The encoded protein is CALKRASGSYEQYF.

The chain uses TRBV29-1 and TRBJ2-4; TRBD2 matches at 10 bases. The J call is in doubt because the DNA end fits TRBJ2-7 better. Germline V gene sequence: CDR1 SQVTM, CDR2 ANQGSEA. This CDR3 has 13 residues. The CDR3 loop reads CSVELAGAYEQYF. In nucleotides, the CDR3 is TGCAGCGTTGAACTAGCGGGAGCCTACGAGCAGTACTTC.

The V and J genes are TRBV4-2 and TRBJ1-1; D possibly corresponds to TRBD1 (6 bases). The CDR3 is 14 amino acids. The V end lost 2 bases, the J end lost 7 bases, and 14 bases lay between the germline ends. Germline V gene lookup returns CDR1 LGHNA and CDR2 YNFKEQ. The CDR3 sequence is CASSQNFEDSEAFF. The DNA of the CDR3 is TGTGCCAGCAGCCAAAACTTTGAGGACAGTGAAGCTTTCTTT.

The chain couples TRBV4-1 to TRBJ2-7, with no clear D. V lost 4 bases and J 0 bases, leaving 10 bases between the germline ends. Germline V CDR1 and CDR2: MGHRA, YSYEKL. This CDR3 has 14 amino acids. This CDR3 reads CASSLEPSSYEQYF. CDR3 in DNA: TGCGCCAGCAGCCTGGAACCTAGCTCCTACGAGCAGTACTTC.

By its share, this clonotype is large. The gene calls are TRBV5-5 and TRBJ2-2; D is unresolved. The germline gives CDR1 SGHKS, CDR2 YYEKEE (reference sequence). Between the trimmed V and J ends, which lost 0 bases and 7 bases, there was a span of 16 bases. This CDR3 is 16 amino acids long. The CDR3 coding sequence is TGTGCCAGCAGCTTGGTGATGTTAGCAATGGACGGGGAGCTGTTTTTT. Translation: CASSLVMLAMDGELFF.

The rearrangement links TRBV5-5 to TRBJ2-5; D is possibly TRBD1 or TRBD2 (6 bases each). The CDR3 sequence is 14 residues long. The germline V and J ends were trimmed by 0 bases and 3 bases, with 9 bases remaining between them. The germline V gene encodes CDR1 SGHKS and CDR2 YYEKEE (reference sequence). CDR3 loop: CASSLDGGEETQYF. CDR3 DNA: TGTGCCAGCAGCTTGGACGGGGGCGAAGAGACCCAGTACTTC.

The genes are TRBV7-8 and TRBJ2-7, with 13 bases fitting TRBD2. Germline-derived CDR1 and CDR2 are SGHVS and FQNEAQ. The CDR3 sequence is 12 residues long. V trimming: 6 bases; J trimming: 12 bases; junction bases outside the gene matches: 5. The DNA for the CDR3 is TGTGCCAGCAGTCAGACTAGCGGGGGGAGGTACTTC. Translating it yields CASSQTSGGRYF.

This CDR3 is CSASSPVGEETQYF. The CDR3 region has the DNA TGCAGTGCTAGTTCTCCGGTGGGAGAAGAGACCCAGTACTTC. V gene TRBV20-1 combines with J gene TRBJ2-4, with a weak D call TRBD2 (5 bases). Judging by the DNA end, TRBJ2-5 fits better; the J call may be wrong. The CDR3 has 14 amino acids. Germline CDR1 DFQATT, CDR2 SNEGSKA (reference sequence).

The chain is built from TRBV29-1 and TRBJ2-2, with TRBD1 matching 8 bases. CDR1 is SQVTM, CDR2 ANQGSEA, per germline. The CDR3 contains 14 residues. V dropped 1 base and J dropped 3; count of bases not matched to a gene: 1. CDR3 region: CSVEGRGHTGELFF. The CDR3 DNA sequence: TGCAGCGTTGAAGGCAGGGGGCACACCGGGGAGCTGTTTTTT.

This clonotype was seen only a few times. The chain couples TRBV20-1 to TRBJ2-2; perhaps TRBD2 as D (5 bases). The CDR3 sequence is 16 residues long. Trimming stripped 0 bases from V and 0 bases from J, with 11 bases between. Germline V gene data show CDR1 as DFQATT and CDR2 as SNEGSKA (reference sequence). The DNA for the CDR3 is TGCAGTGCTAGAGATCCCCAGCGGCCGAACACCGGGGAGCTGTTTTTT. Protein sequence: CSARDPQRPNTGELFF.

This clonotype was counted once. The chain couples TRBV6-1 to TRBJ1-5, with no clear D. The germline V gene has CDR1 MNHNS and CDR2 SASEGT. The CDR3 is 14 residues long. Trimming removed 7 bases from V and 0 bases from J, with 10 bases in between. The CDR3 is CASKDSISNQPQHF. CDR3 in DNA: TGTGCCAGCAAGGACTCTATTAGCAATCAGCCCCAGCATTTT.

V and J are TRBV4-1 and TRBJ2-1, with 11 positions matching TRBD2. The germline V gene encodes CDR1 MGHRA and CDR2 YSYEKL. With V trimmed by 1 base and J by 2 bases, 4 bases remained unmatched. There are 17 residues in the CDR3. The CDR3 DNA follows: TGCGCCAGCAGCCAAGGTCCACTAGCGGGGGCCTACAATGAGCAGTTCTTC. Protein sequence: CASSQGPLAGAYNEQFF.

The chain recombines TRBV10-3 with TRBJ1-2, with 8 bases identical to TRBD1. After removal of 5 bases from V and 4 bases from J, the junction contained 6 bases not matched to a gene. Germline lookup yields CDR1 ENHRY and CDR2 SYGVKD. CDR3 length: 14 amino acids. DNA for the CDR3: TGTGCCATCAGTTCAGGGGGCCTGAGCTATGGCTACACCTTC. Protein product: CAISSGGLSYGYTF.

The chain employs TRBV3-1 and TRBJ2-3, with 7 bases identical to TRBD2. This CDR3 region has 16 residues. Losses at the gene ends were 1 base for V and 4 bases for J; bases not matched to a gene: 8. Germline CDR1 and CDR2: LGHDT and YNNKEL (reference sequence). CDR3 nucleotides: TGTGCCAGCAGCCAAGGGGTTCCAGGGAGGGCAGATACGCAGTATTTT. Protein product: CASSQGVPGRADTQYF.

CDR3 sequence (DNA): TGTGCCATCAGTGAGTCTCGCGCTTCCTACAATGAGCAGTTCTTC. Translating it yields CAISESRASYNEQFF. This sequence joins TRBV10-3 and TRBJ2-1; D is uncertain. V was shortened by 0 bases and J by 1 base, with 7 bases between the two germline ends. The CDR3 is 15 residues long. CDR1 is ENHRY and CDR2 is SYGVKD in the germline V gene.

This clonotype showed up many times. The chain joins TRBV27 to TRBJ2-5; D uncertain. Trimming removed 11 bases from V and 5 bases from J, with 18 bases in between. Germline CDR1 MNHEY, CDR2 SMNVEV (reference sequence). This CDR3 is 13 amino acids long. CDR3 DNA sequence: TGTGCCTCCTCGGGTTTTGGGTTGGAGACCCAGTACTTC. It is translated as CASSGFGLETQYF.

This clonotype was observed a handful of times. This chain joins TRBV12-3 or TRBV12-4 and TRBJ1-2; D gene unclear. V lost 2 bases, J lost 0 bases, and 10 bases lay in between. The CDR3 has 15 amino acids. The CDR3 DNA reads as TGTGCCAGCAGTTTAAGCTCAGCTGCTAACTATGGCTACACCTTC. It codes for CASSLSSAANYGYTF.

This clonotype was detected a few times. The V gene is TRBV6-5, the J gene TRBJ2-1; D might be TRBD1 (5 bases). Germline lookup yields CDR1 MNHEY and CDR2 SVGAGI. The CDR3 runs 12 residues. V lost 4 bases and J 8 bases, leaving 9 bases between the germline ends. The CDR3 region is CASSLQGHEQFF. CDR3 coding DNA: TGTGCCAGCAGTTTGCAGGGCCATGAGCAGTTCTTC.

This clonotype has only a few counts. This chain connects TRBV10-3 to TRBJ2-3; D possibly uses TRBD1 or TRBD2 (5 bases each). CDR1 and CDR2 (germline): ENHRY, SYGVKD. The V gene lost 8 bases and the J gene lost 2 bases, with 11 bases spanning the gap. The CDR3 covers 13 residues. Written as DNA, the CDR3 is TGTGCCATCCGGGACGGGGCCACAGATACGCAGTATTTT. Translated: CAIRDGATDTQYF.